Listed below are T cell receptor beta chains from one sample, sequenced in a study of T cell changes during pregnancy in multiple sclerosis. The data were produced by immunoSEQ multiplex PCR, yet TCRdb's version contains in-frame clones alone and is incomplete. This sample has about 40,000 clones; approximately 91% occur once, and the top ten carry about 1.5%. Sequenced sample: PBMCs (not recorded whether the cells were cultured). The source of these receptors is a female donor with multiple sclerosis, enrolled in a pregnancy study. Each CDR3 is given with its conserved first and last residue. A D gene is named only where the DNA matches it firmly. Clone size is not always given. Where it is, it says once, few, many or a class for expanded clones.

d_call | clone_size | cdr3_length | j_call | v_call | cdr3_aa | cdr3_nt
TRBD2 | - | 15 | TRBJ2-1 | TRBV10-3 | CAISDGGDSYNEQFF | TGTGCCATCAGTGACGGGGGGGACTCCTACAATGAGCAGTTCTTC
- | once | 12 | TRBJ2-7 | TRBV29-1 | CSVRTETYEQYF | TGCAGCGTTAGGACGGAAACCTACGAGCAGTACTTC
- | - | 15 | TRBJ1-1 | TRBV6-5 | CASSYFGERWTEAFF | TGTGCCAGCAGTTACTTTGGGGAAAGATGGACTGAAGCTTTCTTT
- | - | 13 | TRBJ2-5 | TRBV19 | CASSTGWQETQYF | TGTGCCAGTAGTACCGGGTGGCAAGAGACCCAGTACTTC
- | - | 15 | TRBJ2-5 | TRBV7-9 | CASSPGLTLGETQYF | TGTGCCAGCAGCCCGGGTTTAACTTTGGGAGAGACCCAGTACTTC
TRBD1 | - | 13 | TRBJ1-2 | TRBV14 | CASSRTTGEGYTF | TGTGCCAGCAGCCGTACGACAGGGGAAGGCTACACCTTC
- | - | 13 | TRBJ1-2 | TRBV27 | CASTRGLSYGYTF | TGTGCCAGCACCCGAGGGTTGAGCTATGGCTACACCTTC
- | - | 12 | TRBJ2-1 | TRBV11-3 | CASSFGENEQFF | TGTGCCAGCAGCTTCGGAGAAAATGAGCAGTTCTTC
- | - | 13 | TRBJ2-7 | TRBV2 | CASIWEIGHEQYF | TGTGCCAGCATCTGGGAAATTGGCCACGAGCAGTACTTC
- | few | 13 | TRBJ1-1 | TRBV28 | CASSLGEYTEAFF | TGTGCCAGCAGTTTAGGGGAGTACACTGAAGCTTTCTTT
- | - | 15 | TRBJ2-3 | TRBV2 | CASSESLGSTDTQYF | TGTGCCAGCAGTGAGAGTTTGGGGAGCACAGATACGCAGTATTTT
TRBD1 | - | 13 | TRBJ2-5 | TRBV10-3 | CDIRDSFGETQYF | TGTGACATCAGGGACAGTTTTGGGGAGACCCAGTACTTC
- | - | 12 | TRBJ2-5 | TRBV19 | CATLEKGETQYF | TGTGCCACCCTCGAGAAGGGAGAGACCCAGTACTTC
- | - | 13 | TRBJ1-1 | TRBV27 | CASSRQVGTEAFF | TGTGCCAGCAGCCGACAGGTTGGGACTGAAGCTTTCTTT
TRBD2 | - | 15 | TRBJ2-1 | TRBV30 | CAWGELADSYNEQFF | TGTGCCTGGGGCGAACTAGCGGACTCCTACAATGAGCAGTTCTTC
- | few | 14 | TRBJ1-4 | TRBV6-4 | CASSTGLEGEKLFF | TGTGCCAGCAGCACGGGACTTGAGGGTGAAAAACTGTTTTTT
- | - | 17 | TRBJ2-1 | TRBV28 | CASSFPVTYLRGNEQFF | TGTGCCAGCAGTTTCCCTGTCACATACCTAAGGGGTAATGAGCAGTTCTTC
- | - | 13 | TRBJ1-1 | TRBV25-1 | CASTDLPNTEAFF | TGTGCCAGCACGGACTTACCTAACACTGAAGCTTTCTTT
- | - | 12 | TRBJ2-1 | TRBV29-1 | CSVGPPYNEQFF | TGCAGCGTTGGGCCTCCCTACAATGAGCAGTTCTTC
- | - | 14 | TRBJ2-7 | TRBV13 | CASSLEGLPYEQYF | TGTGCCAGCAGCTTAGAAGGCTTACCCTACGAGCAGTACTTC
TRBD2 | - | 16 | TRBJ2-1 | TRBV6-4 | CASSGSGTSGSNEQFF | TGTGCCAGCAGTGGGTCCGGGACTAGCGGGAGTAATGAGCAGTTCTTC
- | - | 12 | TRBJ1-2 | TRBV6-5 | CASGQRRGGYTF | TGTGCCAGCGGACAGAGGAGAGGTGGCTACACCTTC
TRBD2 | - | 14 | TRBJ2-7 | TRBV6-1 | CASRGLAAPYEQYF | TGTGCCAGCAGGGGACTAGCGGCACCCTACGAGCAGTACTTC
TRBD1 | - | 15 | TRBJ1-1 | TRBV11-2 | CASSLVAGGNTEAFF | TGTGCCAGCAGCTTAGTAGCAGGGGGGAACACTGAAGCTTTCTTT